Following are 32 T cell receptor beta chains from one sample sequenced in a study of blood T cell repertoires in COVID-19. Produced via immunoSEQ multiplex PCR; TCRdb's table is partial and in-frame only. The repertoire holds approximately 380,000 clones, with around 85% as singletons. Sequencing was carried out using peripheral blood. The receptor source for this set is a young woman with acute or convalescent COVID-19.

The chain joins TRBV5-6 to TRBJ1-6; perhaps TRBD1 as D (6 bases). The germline V gene has CDR1 SGHDT and CDR2 YYEEEE. The CDR3 sequence is 16 residues long. Trimming removed 4 bases from V and 7 bases from J, with 18 bases in between. The CDR3: CASSGNSGQINSPLHF. The CDR3 coding sequence is TGTGCCAGCAGCGGAAATTCGGGACAAATAAATTCACCCCTCCACTTT.

The chain joins TRBV19 to TRBJ1-1, with D maybe TRBD1 (5 bases). Germline CDR1 and CDR2: LNHDA and SQIVND (reference sequence). The CDR3 loop spans 18 amino acids. Trimming shortened V by 6 bases and J by 0 bases, and 23 bases separated the two germline ends. Written as DNA, the CDR3 is TGTGCCAGTAGCATTACATTTCGGGGCGGGGCGGTGAACACTGAAGCTTTCTTT. It yields the protein CASSITFRGGAVNTEAFF.

The chain links TRBV9 to TRBJ1-1; 9 bases align to TRBD1. Germline V gene sequence: CDR1 SGDLS, CDR2 YYNGEE. This CDR3 has 13 amino acids. Trimming took 0 bases from V and 8 from J; bases not matched to a gene: 2. The CDR3 is CASSVVTGGEAFF. The CDR3 DNA reads as TGTGCCAGCAGCGTAGTCACAGGGGGCGAAGCTTTCTTT.

The chain couples TRBV27 to TRBJ1-2; no definite D call. V lost 3 bases, J lost 4 bases, and 12 bases lay in between. The CDR3 is 14 residues long. Germline V gene sequence: CDR1 MNHEY, CDR2 SMNVEV (reference sequence). CDR3 region: CASSFDEGVYGYTF. The DNA of the CDR3 is TGTGCCAGCAGTTTCGATGAGGGCGTCTATGGCTACACCTTC.

The chain uses TRBV6-5 and TRBJ2-7, with TRBD2 identical over 13 bases. The CDR3 runs to 15 residues. Looked up from germline, CDR1 is MNHEY and CDR2 is SVGAGI. Losses at the gene ends were 6 bases for V and 5 bases for J; bases not matched to a gene: 7. CDR3 sequence reads: CASRPGLAGVHEQYF. The CDR3 nucleotides read TGTGCCAGCAGACCTGGACTAGCGGGAGTTCACGAGCAGTACTTC.

The chain couples TRBV7-8 to TRBJ2-1; D remains ambiguous. CDR1 and CDR2 (germline): SGHVS, FQNEAQ. The germline V and J ends were trimmed by 1 base and 7 bases, with 11 bases remaining between them. The CDR3 spans 14 residues. CDR3 sequence: CASSLDSFRNEQFF. The DNA for the CDR3 is TGTGCCAGCAGCTTAGACTCTTTTCGAAATGAGCAGTTCTTC.

This rearrangement joins TRBV3-1 (or the pseudogene TRBV3-2) to TRBJ1-1; 9 bases fit TRBD1. This CDR3 is 13 amino acids long. The junction had 5 bases not matched to a gene; V was cut back by 4 bases and J by 8 bases. Germline lookup yields CDR1 LGHDT and CDR2 YNNKEL (reference sequence). The CDR3, as DNA: TGTGCCAGCAGCCCTAATGGACAGGGGGAAGCTTTCTTT. Residues: CASSPNGQGEAFF.

The chain couples TRBV28 to TRBJ1-2; D may be TRBD1 (5 bases). The CDR3 sequence is 14 residues long. Trimming took off 8 bases at V and 4 bases at J, with 17 bases between the two ends. Germline CDR1 reads MDHEN; CDR2 reads SYDVKM. The CDR3, as DNA: TGTGCCAGCGCGGGGACGGCTGCTAGCTATGGCTACACCTTC. This sequence encodes CASAGTAASYGYTF.

V is TRBV28 and J is TRBJ2-5, with a weak D call TRBD1 (6 bases). CDR3 length equals 12 residues. Germline V gene lookup returns CDR1 MDHEN and CDR2 SYDVKM. V shed 6 bases and J shed 5 bases, with 10 bases lying between them. The CDR3 loop is CASRGGWETQYF. CDR3 DNA: TGTGCCAGCAGAGGGGGTTGGGAGACCCAGTACTTC.

Note on this clone: One end of the junction does not line up with germline, which may come from a read error. V and J are TRBV27 and TRBJ2-3; D is unresolved. The germline gives CDR1 MNHEY, CDR2 SMNVEV (reference sequence). The CDR3 totals 13 residues. CDR3 sequence reads: CASSLYFTDTQYF. In nucleotides, the CDR3 is TGTGCCAGCAGCTTATACTTTACAGATACGCAGTATTTT.

The chain combines TRBV6-5 with TRBJ2-3, with 7 bases lining up with TRBD1. This CDR3 contains 14 residues. After removal of 5 bases from V and 4 bases from J, the junction contained 6 bases not matched to a gene. Germline V gene data show CDR1 as MNHEY and CDR2 as SVGAGI. In DNA form, the CDR3 reads TGTGCCAGCAGTACAGGGGTAGTAGCAGATACGCAGTATTTT. Its protein is CASSTGVVADTQYF.

This clone was detected a few times. The CDR3 bases are TGTGCCAGCAAAGGACAGCAGGGTCAGCCCCAGCATTTT. Translated: CASKGQQGQPQHF. V gene TRBV12-3 or TRBV12-4 combines with J gene TRBJ1-5; a possible D gene is TRBD1 (6 bases). V lost 7 bases to trimming and J lost 6 bases, with 13 bases between them. This CDR3 comprises 13 residues.

The CDR3 protein is CASSSDRGPGFDQPQHF. The CDR3 DNA reads TGTGCCAGCAGCTCCGACAGGGGGCCGGGTTTTGATCAGCCCCAGCATTTT. The chain couples TRBV7-2 to TRBJ1-5; 10 bases match TRBD1. V lost 4 bases to trimming and J lost 5 bases; unmatched junction nucleotides: 11. The CDR3 totals 17 residues. CDR1 and CDR2 from the germline V gene are SGHTA and FQGNSA. Full variable domain (outside the CDR3, taken from reference TRBV7-2 and TRBJ1-5): GAGVSQSPSNKVTEKGKDVELRCDPISGHTALYWYRQSLGQGLEFLIYFQGNSAPDKSGLPSDRFSAERTGGSVSTLTIQRTQQEDSAVYLCASSSDRGPGFDQPQHFGDGTRLSIL.

The genes are TRBV30 and TRBJ1-1; D is unclear. The V end was cut by 4 bases, the J end by 5 bases, with 8 bases between. The CDR3 runs to 11 residues. The germline gives CDR1 GTSNPN, CDR2 SVGIG (reference sequence). The chain's CDR3 is CAWIQKTEAFF. CDR3 nucleotide sequence: TGTGCCTGGATTCAGAAGACTGAAGCTTTCTTT.

The gene calls are TRBV28 and TRBJ1-2, with a possible D match to TRBD1 (6 bases). Trimming shortened V by 5 bases and J by 4 bases, and 11 bases separated the two germline ends. CDR3 size: 13 residues. Germline CDR1 MDHEN, CDR2 SYDVKM. The CDR3 nucleotides read TGTGCCAGCAGTCTAGGACAGACCTATGGCTACACCTTC. This gives the protein CASSLGQTYGYTF.

This clone was counted a single time. CDR3 sequence (DNA): TGTGCCAGCAGCCAAGGGACAGGGCCGCGGGAGCAGTACTTC. This sequence encodes CASSQGTGPREQYF. V gene TRBV7-2 combines with J gene TRBJ2-7; 9 nucleotides match TRBD1. Germline CDR1 is SGHTA and CDR2 is FQGNSA. The length of the CDR3 is 14 residues. Trimming cost V 5 bases and J 7 bases; bases outside gene matches: 9. Combining the CDR3 with reference TRBV7-2 and TRBJ2-7 gives the whole variable domain GAGVSQSPSNKVTEKGKDVELRCDPISGHTALYWYRQSLGQGLEFLIYFQGNSAPDKSGLPSDRFSAERTGGSVSTLTIQRTQQEDSAVYLCASSQGTGPREQYFGPGTRLTVT.

This rearrangement joins TRBV9 to TRBJ2-5, with 8 bases lining up with TRBD1. CDR1 SGDLS and CDR2 YYNGEE come from the germline V gene. The CDR3 sequence is 13 residues long. Trimming cost V 3 bases and J 5 bases; bases outside gene matches: 3. CDR3 sequence reads: CASSGRDRETQYF. Written as DNA, the CDR3 is TGTGCCAGCAGCGGCCGGGACAGGGAGACCCAGTACTTC.

The chain employs TRBV9 and TRBJ2-5; possibly TRBD2 for D (6 bases). The germline CDR1 and CDR2 sequences are SGDLS and YYNGEE. V shed 3 bases and J shed 5 bases, with 8 bases lying between them. CDR3 length: 12 amino acids. The CDR3 DNA is TGTGCCAGCAGCGGGGGGGAGGAGACCCAGTACTTC. Its protein is CASSGGEETQYF.

The chain carries TRBV6-6 and TRBJ1-3; 8 nucleotides line up with TRBD1. Germline trimming cut 5 bases from V and 4 bases from J; bases unmatched to any gene: 16. The CDR3 runs 18 residues. CDR1 MNHNY and CDR2 SVGAGI come from the germline V gene (reference sequence). Here the CDR3 reads CASSRLVGTGLPGNTIYF. The CDR3, as DNA: TGTGCCAGCAGTCGCCTAGTGGGGACAGGTCTACCCGGAAACACCATATATTTT.

V is TRBV5-1 and J is TRBJ1-4; D not certain. V lost 8 bases and J lost 4, with 15 bases in between. CDR3 size: 14 residues. The germline gives CDR1 SGHRS, CDR2 YFSETQ. The CDR3 bases are TGCGCCAGTGGTGAGGGAAGTCGTAATGAAAAACTGTTTTTT. Translation: CASGEGSRNEKLFF. The full variable domain, completed using reference TRBV5-1 and TRBJ1-4, is KAGVTQTPRYLIKTRGQQVTLSCSPISGHRSVSWYQQTPGQGLQFLFEYFSETQRNKGNFPGRFSGRQFSNSRSEMNVSTLELGDSALYLCASGEGSRNEKLFFGSGTQLSVL.

About this clone itself: The germline gene is not matched at one end of the junction; a read error may be the cause. The chain combines TRBV14 with TRBJ1-1, with no clear D. Looked up from germline, CDR1 is SGHDN and CDR2 is FVKESK. The CDR3 covers 13 residues. The CDR3 bases are TGTGCCAGCAGTCAAGTTATGGGCGTCCGAGCTTTCTTT. As protein: CASSQVMGVRAFF.

The gene calls are TRBV7-9 and TRBJ1-4; 7 bases agree with TRBD1. The J segment lost 2 bases and the V segment lost 4 bases, leaving 1 base of the junction unmatched. The germline V gene encodes CDR1 SEHNR and CDR2 FQNEAQ (reference sequence). This CDR3 region has 14 residues. The CDR3 DNA is TGTGCCAGCAGCTCAGGGGGGACTAATGAAAAACTGTTTTTT. Its protein is CASSSGGTNEKLFF.

The rearrangement joins TRBV27 to TRBJ1-1, with 11 bases matching TRBD1. The J segment lost 2 bases and the V segment lost 5 bases, leaving 7 bases of the junction unmatched. Germline CDR1 reads MNHEY; CDR2 reads SMNVEV (reference sequence). The CDR3 runs to 16 residues. The CDR3 DNA sequence: TGTGCCAGCAGTCCCGGGACAGGGGGAAGAAACACTGAAGCTTTCTTT. This translates into CASSPGTGGRNTEAFF.

The CDR3 nucleotides are TGTGCCAGCAGCCAAGATATAGCGGTAGGCTACGAGCAGTACTTC. Amino acid sequence: CASSQDIAVGYEQYF. The chain combines TRBV4-2 with TRBJ2-7; possible D gene TRBD2, 6 bases. Looked up from germline, CDR1 is LGHNA and CDR2 is YNFKEQ. The CDR3 runs to 15 residues. The ends were cut back, 0 bases at V and 3 bases at J, with 12 bases in the middle.

The chain is built from TRBV7-8 and TRBJ1-2; no definite D call. The CDR3 sequence is 14 residues long. Trimming removed 6 bases from V and 6 bases from J, with 17 bases in between. Germline V gene sequence: CDR1 SGHVS, CDR2 FQNEAQ. DNA for the CDR3: TGTGCCAGCAGTCTAAGGGAGAACCGTGATGGCTACACCTTC. Residues: CASSLRENRDGYTF.

V usage is TRBV7-9 and J usage is TRBJ2-1; 10 bases are a match to TRBD2. V trimming: 2 bases; J trimming: 1 base; junction bases outside the gene matches: 5. In germline, CDR1 is SEHNR, CDR2 FQNEAQ (reference sequence). CDR3 length equals 17 residues. This CDR3 is CASSLLAGEGSYNEQFF. The CDR3, as DNA: TGTGCCAGCAGCTTACTAGCGGGAGAGGGGTCCTACAATGAGCAGTTCTTC.

In regard to this clone: A much larger clone sits a single nucleotide away, making a read error possible. The chain carries TRBV3-1 (or the pseudogene TRBV3-2) and TRBJ1-4; D not resolved. Deletions cut 4 bases from V and 1 base from J, with 7 bases between. There are 14 residues in the CDR3. CDR1 LGHDT and CDR2 YNNKEL come from the germline V gene (reference sequence). The CDR3, as DNA: TGTGCCAGCAGCCCAGGAGGAACTAATGAAAAACTGTTTTTT. It specifies CASSPGGTNEKLFF.

The gene calls are TRBV4-2 and TRBJ1-1; 9 bases align to TRBD1. V trimming: 0 bases; J trimming: 3 bases; junction bases outside the gene matches: 5. This CDR3 is built from 16 residues. CDR1 and CDR2 from the germline V gene are LGHNA and YNFKEQ. The CDR3 nucleotides are TGTGCCAGCAGCCAAGATACAGGGGGCGCCGACACTGAAGCTTTCTTT. Its translation is CASSQDTGGADTEAFF.

This chain connects TRBV5-1 to TRBJ2-2; weak D call: TRBD1 (6 bases). V was cut by 4 bases and J by 9 bases, with 10 bases left in between. Germline V gene data show CDR1 as SGHRS and CDR2 as YFSETQ. The length of the CDR3 is 12 residues. As DNA, the CDR3 is TGCGCCAGCAGCATCAGGGGCAGGGAGCTGTTTTTT. Amino acid sequence: CASSIRGRELFF.

The gene calls are TRBV7-3 and TRBJ1-2, with 8 bases lining up with TRBD1. The CDR3 has 16 amino acids. Unmatched junction bases numbered 11, after V lost 1 base and J lost 7 bases. Germline CDR1 SGHTA, CDR2 FQGTGA. The CDR3 nucleotides are TGTGCCAGCAGCTTAATTGGGGGACAGGATAGTGGTGGCTACACCTTC. Translation gives CASSLIGGQDSGGYTF. The full variable domain, its missing parts supplied by reference TRBV7-3 and TRBJ1-2, is GAGVSQTPSNKVTEKGKYVELRCDPISGHTALYWYRQSLGQGPEFLIYFQGTGAADDSGLPNDRFFAVRPEGSVSTLKIQRTERGDSAVYLCASSLIGGQDSGGYTFGSGTRLTVV.

This chain uses TRBV30 with TRBJ2-1, with 9 nucleotides matching TRBD2. J was trimmed by 0 bases and V by 2 bases; bases with no gene match: 5. Germline V gene lookup returns CDR1 GTSNPN and CDR2 SVGIG (reference sequence). CDR3 length: 16 residues. The CDR3 is CAWSPLAGTSYNEQFF. In nucleotides, the CDR3 is TGTGCCTGGAGTCCCCTAGCGGGAACCTCCTACAATGAGCAGTTCTTC.

The V and J genes are TRBV28 and TRBJ2-5, with TRBD2 identical over 8 bases. CDR1 and CDR2 from the germline V gene are MDHEN and SYDVKM. The CDR3 consists of 13 residues. J gave up 7 bases and V 10 bases, and 11 bases lay outside the gene matches. The CDR3 protein is CATAGAGVWTQYF. The CDR3 coding sequence is TGTGCCACAGCGGGGGCAGGGGTTTGGACCCAGTACTTC.